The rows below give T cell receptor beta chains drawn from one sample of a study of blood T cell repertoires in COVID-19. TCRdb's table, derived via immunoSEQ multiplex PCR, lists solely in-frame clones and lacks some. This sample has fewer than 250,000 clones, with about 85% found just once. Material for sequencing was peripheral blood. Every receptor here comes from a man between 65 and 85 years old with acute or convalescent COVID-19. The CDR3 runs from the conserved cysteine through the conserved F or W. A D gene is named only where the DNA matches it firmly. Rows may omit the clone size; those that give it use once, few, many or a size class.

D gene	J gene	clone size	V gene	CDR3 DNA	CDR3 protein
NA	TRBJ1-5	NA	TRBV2	TGTGCCAGCACCCACGTCCAGGGACAGCCCCAGCATTTT	CASTHVQGQPQHF
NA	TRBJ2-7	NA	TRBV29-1	TGCAGCGCCGCGACAGTGGGCTACGAGCAGTACTTC	CSAATVGYEQYF
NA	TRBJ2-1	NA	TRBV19	TGTGCCAGTAGTCCTTCCCGGGACTGGGACAATGAGCAGTTCTTC	CASSPSRDWDNEQFF
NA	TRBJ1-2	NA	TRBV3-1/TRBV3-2	TGTGCCAGCAGCCAAGAAGCAGGGCATGGCTACACCTTC	CASSQEAGHGYTF
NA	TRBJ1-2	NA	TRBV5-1	TGCGCCAGCAGCTTCCAGGCAGGGGTTGGGAATGGCTACACCTTC	CASSFQAGVGNGYTF
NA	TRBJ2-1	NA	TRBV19	TGTGCCAGTAGTATTTCCTCCCGGGCCGGGGGAGCATCCTACAATGAGCAGTTCTTC	CASSISSRAGGASYNEQFF
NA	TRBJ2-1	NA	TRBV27	TGTGCCAGCAGTTTTGGCGGCAATGAGCAGTTCTTC	CASSFGGNEQFF
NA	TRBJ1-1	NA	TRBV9	TGTGCCAGCAGCTCAACGATTGCGGGAAACACTGAAGCTTTCTTT	CASSSTIAGNTEAFF
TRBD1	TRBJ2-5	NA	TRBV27	TGTGCCAGCAGTTTAGACAGGGGGACGGAGACCCAGTACTTC	CASSLDRGTETQYF
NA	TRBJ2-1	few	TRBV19	TGTGCCAGTAGTATTTCCAGGGGCTACTACAATGAGCAGTTCTTC	CASSISRGYYNEQFF
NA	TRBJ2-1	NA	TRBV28	TGTGCCAGCACTCGGAGCTCCTACAATGAGCAGTTCTTC	CASTRSSYNEQFF
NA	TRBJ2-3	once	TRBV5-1	TGCGCCAGCAGCCTATCTAGCACAGATACGCAGTATTTT	CASSLSSTDTQYF
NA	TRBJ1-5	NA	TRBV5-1	TGCGCCAGCAGCCAGTCGGGGCAGGGGAACCAGCCCCAGCATTTT	CASSQSGQGNQPQHF